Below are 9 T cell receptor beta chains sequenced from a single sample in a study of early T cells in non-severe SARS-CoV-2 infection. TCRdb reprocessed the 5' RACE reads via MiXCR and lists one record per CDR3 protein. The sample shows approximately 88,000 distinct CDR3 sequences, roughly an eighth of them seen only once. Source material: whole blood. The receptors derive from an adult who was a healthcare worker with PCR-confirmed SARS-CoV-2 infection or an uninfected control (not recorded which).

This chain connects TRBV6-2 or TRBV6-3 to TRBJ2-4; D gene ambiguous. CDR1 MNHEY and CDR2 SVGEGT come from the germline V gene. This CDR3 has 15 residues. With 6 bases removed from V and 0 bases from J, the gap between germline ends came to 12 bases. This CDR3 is CASSPRWGAKNIQYF. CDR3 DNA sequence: TGTGCCAGCAGCCCGCGCTGGGGAGCCAAAAACATTCAGTACTTC.

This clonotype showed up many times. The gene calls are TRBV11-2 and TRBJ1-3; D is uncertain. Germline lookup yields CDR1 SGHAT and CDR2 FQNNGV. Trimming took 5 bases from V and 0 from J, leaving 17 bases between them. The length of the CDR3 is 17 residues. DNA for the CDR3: TGTGCCAGCAGCCCGCGGGCACCTATAAGCTCTGGAAACACCATATATTTT. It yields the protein CASSPRAPISSGNTIYF.

Written as DNA, the CDR3 is TGTGCCAGCAGTCCCACCCGGACAGTCGGATCACCCCTCCACTTT. This encodes CASSPTRTVGSPLHF. The chain has TRBV27 and TRBJ1-6; possible D gene TRBD1, 6 bases. The germline V gene encodes CDR1 MNHEY and CDR2 SMNVEV (reference sequence). Trimming took 5 bases from V and 10 from J, leaving 18 bases between them. This CDR3 region has 15 residues.

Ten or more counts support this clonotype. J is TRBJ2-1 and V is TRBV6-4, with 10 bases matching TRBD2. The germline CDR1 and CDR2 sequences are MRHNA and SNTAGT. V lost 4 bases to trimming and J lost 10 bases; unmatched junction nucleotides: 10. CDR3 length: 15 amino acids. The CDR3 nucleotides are TGTGCCAGCAGTGCAAGCGGGGGGGAGGGCAAAGAGCAGTTCTTC. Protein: CASSASGGEGKEQFF.

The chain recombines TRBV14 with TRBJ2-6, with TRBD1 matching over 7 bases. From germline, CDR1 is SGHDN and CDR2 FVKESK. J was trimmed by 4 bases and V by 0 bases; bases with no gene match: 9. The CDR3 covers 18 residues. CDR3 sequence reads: CASSQDEAGGLGANVLTF. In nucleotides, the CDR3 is TGTGCCAGCAGCCAAGATGAGGCAGGGGGATTGGGGGCCAACGTCCTGACTTTC.

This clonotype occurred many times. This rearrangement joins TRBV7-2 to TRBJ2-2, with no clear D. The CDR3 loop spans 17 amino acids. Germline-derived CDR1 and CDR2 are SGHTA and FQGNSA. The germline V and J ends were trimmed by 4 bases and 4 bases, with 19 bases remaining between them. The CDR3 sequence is CASSSIISIDGTGELFF. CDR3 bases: TGTGCCAGCAGCTCCATAATTTCAATTGACGGCACCGGGGAGCTGTTTTTT.

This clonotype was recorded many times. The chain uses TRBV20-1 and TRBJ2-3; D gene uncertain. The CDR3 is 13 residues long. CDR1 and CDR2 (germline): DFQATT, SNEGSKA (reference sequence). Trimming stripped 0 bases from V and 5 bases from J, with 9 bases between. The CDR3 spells CSARDPYGDTQYF. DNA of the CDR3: TGCAGTGCTAGAGATCCCTATGGAGATACGCAGTATTTT.

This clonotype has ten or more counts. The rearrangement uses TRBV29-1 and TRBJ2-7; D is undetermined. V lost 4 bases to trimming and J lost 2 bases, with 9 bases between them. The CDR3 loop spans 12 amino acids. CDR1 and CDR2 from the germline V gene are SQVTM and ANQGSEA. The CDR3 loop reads CSVGGDPYEQYF. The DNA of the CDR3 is TGCAGCGTTGGGGGTGATCCCTACGAGCAGTACTTC.

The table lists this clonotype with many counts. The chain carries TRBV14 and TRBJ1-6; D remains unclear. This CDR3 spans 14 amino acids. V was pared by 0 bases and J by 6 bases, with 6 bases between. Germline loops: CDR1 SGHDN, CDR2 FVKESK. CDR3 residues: CASSQELPNSPLHF. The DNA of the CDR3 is TGTGCCAGCAGCCAAGAACTCCCTAATTCACCCCTCCACTTT.